This TCR beta chain was profiled in a study of beta chain features in type 1 diabetes. For the study at large: In age, gender and cell yields, patients were similar to healthy donors. Points from the study as a whole: Researchers reported that naive, central memory and Treg TCRB repertoires appeared more similar in patients than in healthy donors.

The collection from each donor was one heparinised blood draw averaging roughly 0.11 L. The CDR3 sequence is 18 residues long. Unmatched junction bases numbered 7, after V lost 3 bases and J lost 5 bases. Per the germline V gene, CDR1 is SGHRS and CDR2 is YFSETQ. This clone was detected once. Antigen specificity is unknown. The sequenced template was cDNA made from the entire isolated RNA. Only in-frame clones appear in the TCRdb table, and some are missing; sequencing was by immunoSEQ multiplex PCR. This table has about 270,000 clones, about 14% appearing once. The specimen sequenced was naive CD4+ T cells from blood. This sequence originates from a woman in her thirties or forties in good health. The rearrangement uses TRBV5-1 and TRBJ2-6; 14 bases are a match to TRBD2. In DNA, the CDR3 is TGCGCCAGCAGCTCAGGACTAGCGGGGGGCTTCTGGGCCAACGTCCTGACTTTC. It specifies CASSSGLAGGFWANVLTF.